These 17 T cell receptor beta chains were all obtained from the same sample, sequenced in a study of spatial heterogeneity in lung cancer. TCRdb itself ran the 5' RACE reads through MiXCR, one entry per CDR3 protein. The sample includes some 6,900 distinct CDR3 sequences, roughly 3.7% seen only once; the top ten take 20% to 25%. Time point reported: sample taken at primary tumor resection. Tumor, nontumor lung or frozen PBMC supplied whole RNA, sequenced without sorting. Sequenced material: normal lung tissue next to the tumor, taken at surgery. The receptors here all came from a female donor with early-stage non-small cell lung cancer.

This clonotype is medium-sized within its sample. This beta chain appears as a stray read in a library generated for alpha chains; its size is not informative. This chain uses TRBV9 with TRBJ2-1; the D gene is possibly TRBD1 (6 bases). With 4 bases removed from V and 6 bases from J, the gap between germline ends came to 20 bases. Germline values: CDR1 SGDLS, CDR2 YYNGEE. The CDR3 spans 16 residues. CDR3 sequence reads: CASSPSGQGFSNEQFF. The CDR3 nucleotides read TGTGCCAGCAGCCCCTCCGGGCAGGGGTTTTCCAATGAGCAGTTCTTC.

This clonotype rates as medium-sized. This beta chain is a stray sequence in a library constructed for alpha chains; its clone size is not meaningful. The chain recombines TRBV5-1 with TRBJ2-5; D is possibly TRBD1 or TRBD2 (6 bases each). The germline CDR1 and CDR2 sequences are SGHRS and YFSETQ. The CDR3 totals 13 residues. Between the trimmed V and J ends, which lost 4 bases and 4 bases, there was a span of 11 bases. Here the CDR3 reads CASSIQGGETQYF. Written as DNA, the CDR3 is TGCGCCAGCAGCATACAGGGAGGAGAGACCCAGTACTTC.

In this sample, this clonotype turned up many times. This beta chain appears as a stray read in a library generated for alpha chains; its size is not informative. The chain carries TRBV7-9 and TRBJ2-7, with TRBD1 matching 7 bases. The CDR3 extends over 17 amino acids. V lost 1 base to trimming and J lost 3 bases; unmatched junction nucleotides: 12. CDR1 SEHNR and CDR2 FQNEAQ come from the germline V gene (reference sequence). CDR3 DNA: TGTGCCAGCAGCTTAGTCAGCGGTCCTGGGACAGACTACGAGCAGTACTTC. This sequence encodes CASSLVSGPGTDYEQYF.

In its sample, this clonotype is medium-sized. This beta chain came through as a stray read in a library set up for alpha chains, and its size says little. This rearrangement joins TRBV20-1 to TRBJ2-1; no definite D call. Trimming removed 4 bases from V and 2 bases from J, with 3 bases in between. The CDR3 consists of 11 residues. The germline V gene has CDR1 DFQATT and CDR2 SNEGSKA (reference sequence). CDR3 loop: CSAKAYNEQFF. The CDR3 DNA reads TGCAGTGCTAAGGCCTACAATGAGCAGTTCTTC.

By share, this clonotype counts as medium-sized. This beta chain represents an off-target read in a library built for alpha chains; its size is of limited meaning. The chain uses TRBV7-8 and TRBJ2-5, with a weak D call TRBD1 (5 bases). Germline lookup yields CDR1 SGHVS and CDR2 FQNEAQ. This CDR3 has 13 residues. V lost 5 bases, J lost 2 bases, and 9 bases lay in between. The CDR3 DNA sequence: TGTGCCAGCAGCACCGACAGACAAGAGACCCAGTACTTC. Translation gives CASSTDRQETQYF.

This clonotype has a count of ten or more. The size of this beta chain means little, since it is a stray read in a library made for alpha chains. For the CDR3, the DNA is TGTGCCAGCAGCCTGCGGACGGTCAACTCTGGAAACACCATATATTTT. Its protein product is CASSLRTVNSGNTIYF. The chain links TRBV7-2 to TRBJ1-3; D not certain. CDR3 length: 16 amino acids. Trimming shortened V by 5 bases and J by 0 bases, and 14 bases separated the two germline ends. CDR1 is SGHTA, CDR2 FQGNSA, per germline.

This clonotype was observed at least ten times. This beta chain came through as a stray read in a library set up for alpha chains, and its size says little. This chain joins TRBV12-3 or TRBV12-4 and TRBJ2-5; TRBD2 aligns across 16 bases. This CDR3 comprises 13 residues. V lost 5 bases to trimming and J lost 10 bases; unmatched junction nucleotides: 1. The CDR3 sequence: CASSGTSGGDQYF. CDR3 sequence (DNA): TGTGCCAGCAGTGGGACTAGCGGGGGGGACCAGTACTTC.

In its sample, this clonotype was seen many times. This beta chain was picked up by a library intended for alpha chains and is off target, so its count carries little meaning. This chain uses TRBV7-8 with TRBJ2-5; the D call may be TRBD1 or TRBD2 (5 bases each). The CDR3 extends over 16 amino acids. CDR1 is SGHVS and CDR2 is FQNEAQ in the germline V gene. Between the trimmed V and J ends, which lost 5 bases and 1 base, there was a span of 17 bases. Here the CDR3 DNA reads TGTGCCAGCAGCCGTTCTTCCGGGGCTCTCCAAGAGACCCAGTACTTC. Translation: CASSRSSGALQETQYF. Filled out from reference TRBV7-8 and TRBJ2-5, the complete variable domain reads GAGVSQSPRYKVAKRGQDVALRCDPISGHVSLFWYQQALGQGPEFLTYFQNEAQLDKSGLPSDRFFAERPEGSVSTLKIQRTQQEDSAVYLCASSRSSGALQETQYFGPGTRLLVL.

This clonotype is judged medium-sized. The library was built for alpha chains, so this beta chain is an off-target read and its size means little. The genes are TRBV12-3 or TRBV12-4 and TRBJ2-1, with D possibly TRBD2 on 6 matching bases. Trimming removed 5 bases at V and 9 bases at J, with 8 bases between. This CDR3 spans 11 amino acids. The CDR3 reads CASSEGGEQFF. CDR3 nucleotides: TGTGCCAGCAGTGAGGGAGGTGAGCAGTTCTTC.

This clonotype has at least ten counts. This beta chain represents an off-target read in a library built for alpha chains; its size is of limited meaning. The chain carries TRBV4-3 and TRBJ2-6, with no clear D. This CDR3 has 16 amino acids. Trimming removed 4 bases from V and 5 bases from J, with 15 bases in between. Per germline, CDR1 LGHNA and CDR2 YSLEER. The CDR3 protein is CASSPNMAPRANVLTF. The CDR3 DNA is TGCGCCAGCAGCCCCAATATGGCCCCCCGGGCCAACGTCCTGACTTTC.

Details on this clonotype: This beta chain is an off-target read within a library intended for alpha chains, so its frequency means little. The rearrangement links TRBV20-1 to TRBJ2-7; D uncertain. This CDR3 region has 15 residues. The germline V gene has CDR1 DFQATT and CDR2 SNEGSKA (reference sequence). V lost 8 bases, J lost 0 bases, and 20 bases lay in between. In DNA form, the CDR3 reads TGCAGTACCACCCAACATCGGTCCTTCTCCTACGAGCAGTACTTC. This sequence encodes CSTTQHRSFSYEQYF.

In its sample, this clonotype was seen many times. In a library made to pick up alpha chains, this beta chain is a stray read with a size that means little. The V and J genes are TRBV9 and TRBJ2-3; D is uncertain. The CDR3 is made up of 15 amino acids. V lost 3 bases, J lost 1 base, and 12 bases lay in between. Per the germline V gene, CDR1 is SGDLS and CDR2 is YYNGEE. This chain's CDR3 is CASSARGQGTDTQYF. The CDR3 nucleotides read TGTGCCAGCAGCGCCCGTGGGCAGGGCACAGATACGCAGTATTTT.

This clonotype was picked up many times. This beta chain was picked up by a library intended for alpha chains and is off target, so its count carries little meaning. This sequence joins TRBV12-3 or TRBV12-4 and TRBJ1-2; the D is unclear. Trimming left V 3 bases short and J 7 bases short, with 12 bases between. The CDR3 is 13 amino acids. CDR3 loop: CASSFQGFRGYTF. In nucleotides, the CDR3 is TGTGCCAGCAGTTTCCAAGGGTTCCGTGGCTACACCTTC.

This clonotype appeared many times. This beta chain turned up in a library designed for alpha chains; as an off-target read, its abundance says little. This CDR3 is CASSFGAGGVYQETQYF. The CDR3 DNA reads as TGTGCCAGCAGCTTCGGTGCCGGGGGGGTGTACCAAGAGACCCAGTACTTC. The V gene is TRBV7-9, the J gene TRBJ2-5; 8 nucleotides align to TRBD2. The V gene end was trimmed by 3 bases and the J gene end by 0 bases; junction bases not matched to a gene: 9. In germline, CDR1 is SEHNR, CDR2 FQNEAQ (reference sequence). CDR3 size: 17 residues. The full variable domain, in which reference TRBV7-9 and TRBJ2-5 provide the parts outside the CDR3, is DTGVSQNPRHKITKRGQNVTFRCDPISEHNRLYWYRQTLGQGPEFLTYFQNEAQLEKSRLLSDRFSAERPKGSFSTLEIQRTEQGDSAMYLCASSFGAGGVYQETQYFGPGTRLLVL.

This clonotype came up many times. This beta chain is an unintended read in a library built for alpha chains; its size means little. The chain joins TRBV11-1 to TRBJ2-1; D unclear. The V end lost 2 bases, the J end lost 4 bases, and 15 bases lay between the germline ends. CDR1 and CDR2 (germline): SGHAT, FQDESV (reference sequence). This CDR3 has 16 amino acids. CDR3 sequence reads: CASSLKRPPDYNEQFF. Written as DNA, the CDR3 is TGTGCCAGCAGCTTAAAACGACCCCCAGATTACAATGAGCAGTTCTTC.

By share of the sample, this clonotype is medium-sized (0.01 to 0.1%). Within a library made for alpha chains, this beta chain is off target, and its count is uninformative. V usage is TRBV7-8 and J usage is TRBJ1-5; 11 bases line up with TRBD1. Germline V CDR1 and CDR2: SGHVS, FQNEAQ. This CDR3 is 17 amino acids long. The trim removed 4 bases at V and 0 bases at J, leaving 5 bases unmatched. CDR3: CASSSGQGALSNQPQHF. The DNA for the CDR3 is TGTGCCAGCAGCTCTGGACAGGGGGCCCTTAGCAATCAGCCCCAGCATTTT.

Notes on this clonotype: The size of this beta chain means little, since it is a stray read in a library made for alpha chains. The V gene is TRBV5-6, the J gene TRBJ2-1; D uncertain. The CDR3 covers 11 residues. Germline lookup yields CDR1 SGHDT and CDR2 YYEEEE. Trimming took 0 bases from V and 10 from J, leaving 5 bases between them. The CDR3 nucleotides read TGTGCCAGCAGCTTGGCTGGCGAGCAGTTCTTC. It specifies CASSLAGEQFF.